This passage covers 25 T cell receptor beta chains from one sample sequenced in a study of response to subunit inactivated influenza vaccine. TCRdb passed the RT-PCR reads through MiXCR, listing each CDR3 protein once. Of some 850,000 distinct CDR3 sequences in the sample, approximately 18% were seen once. Sequenced here: PBMCs from blood, sampled roughly 5 days after vaccination. These receptors all come from a man aged 45-65 years who received an inactivated influenza vaccine.

This clonotype was recorded a few times. The rearrangement uses TRBV7-3 and TRBJ2-7; 11 bases are shared with TRBD2. Germline loops: CDR1 SGHTA, CDR2 FQGTGA. The ends lost 5 bases at V and 5 bases at J; junction bases unmatched: 8. This CDR3 is built from 15 residues. The CDR3 sequence is CASSLVAGLADEQYF. In DNA form, the CDR3 reads TGTGCCAGCAGCCTCGTCGCGGGACTAGCGGACGAGCAGTACTTC.

V gene TRBV7-2 combines with J gene TRBJ2-7, with D possibly being TRBD1 or TRBD2 (5 bases each). The CDR3 has 16 residues. Germline V gene data show CDR1 as SGHTA and CDR2 as FQGNSA. Trimming cost V 2 bases and J 5 bases, with 19 bases left between them. CDR3 amino acids: CASSLWWDPKAHEQYF. DNA for the CDR3: TGTGCCAGCAGCTTATGGTGGGACCCAAAGGCCCACGAGCAGTACTTC.

This clonotype was counted a few times. The J gene is TRBJ1-6, the V gene TRBV11-2; 7 positions agree with TRBD1. Germline V CDR1 and CDR2: SGHAT, FQNNGV. Losses at the gene ends were 5 bases for V and 7 bases for J; bases not matched to a gene: 11. CDR3 size: 16 residues. In DNA, the CDR3 is TGTGCCAGCAGCGCCGCGCCGGGACAGATAAATTCACCCCTCCACTTT. Encoded protein: CASSAAPGQINSPLHF.

The V gene is TRBV6-5, the J gene TRBJ2-5; D is undetermined. The V gene lost 1 base and the J gene lost 4 bases, with 10 bases spanning the gap. The CDR3 is 14 amino acids. Germline CDR1 and CDR2: MNHEY and SVGAGI. Written as DNA, the CDR3 is TGTGCCAGCAGTTACTACACACAAGGAGAGACCCAGTACTTC. Amino acid sequence: CASSYYTQGETQYF.

Of note for this clonotype: A junction boundary mismatches the germline segment, possibly from a read error. The chain has TRBV9 and TRBJ2-2, with D perhaps matching TRBD2 (5 bases). Germline CDR1 is SGDLS and CDR2 is YYNGEE. The CDR3 extends over 16 amino acids. Written as DNA, the CDR3 is TGTGCCAGCAGCGTAGATCGTTTTTCGAACACCGGGGAGCTGGTTTTT. Its protein product is CASSVDRFSNTGELVF.

This clonotype was found a few times. V is TRBV20-1 and J is TRBJ2-5; D is ambiguous. The V end was cut by 3 bases, the J end by 1 base, with 15 bases between. The CDR3 spans 15 residues. Germline CDR1 DFQATT, CDR2 SNEGSKA (reference sequence). DNA of the CDR3: TGCAGTGCTAGGGCTGCGGAAACCGGCCAAGAGACCCAGTACTTC. Translating it yields CSARAAETGQETQYF.

In its sample, this clonotype was seen a few times. Possible read error: a much larger clone is one base away. The chain has TRBV5-4 and TRBJ1-1; D might be TRBD1 (5 bases). Per the germline V gene, CDR1 is SGHNT and CDR2 is YYREEE (reference sequence). The V end lost 5 bases, the J end lost 7 bases, and 9 bases lay between the germline ends. The CDR3 sequence is 11 residues long. The CDR3 coding sequence is TGTGCCAGCAGGGGGGGGAATGAAGCTTTCTTT. This codes for CASRGGNEAFF.

This clonotype was found a few times. The DNA for the CDR3 is TGTGCCAGCAGCCCTAGTCGGCAGACTAACTATGGCTACACCTTC. This translates into CASSPSRQTNYGYTF. The chain carries TRBV7-2 and TRBJ1-2; D is ambiguous. The CDR3 contains 15 residues. Looked up from germline, CDR1 is SGHTA and CDR2 is FQGNSA. V gave up 5 bases and J gave up 0 bases, with 13 bases separating them. Variable domain in full (rest from reference TRBV7-2 and TRBJ1-2): GAGVSQSPSNKVTEKGKDVELRCDPISGHTALYWYRQSLGQGLEFLIYFQGNSAPDKSGLPSDRFSAERTGGSVSTLTIQRTQQEDSAVYLCASSPSRQTNYGYTFGSGTRLTVV.

With regard to this clonotype: A much larger clone lies a single base off, so this may be a read error. The V and J genes are TRBV27 and TRBJ2-2; possibly TRBD2 for D (6 bases). V lost 6 bases and J lost 1, with 6 bases in between. In germline, CDR1 is MNHEY, CDR2 SMNVEV (reference sequence). There are 13 residues in the CDR3. DNA of the CDR3: TGTGCCAGCAGGGGGGGGAACACCGGGGAGCTGTTTTTT. Its protein is CASRGGNTGELFF.

The chain links TRBV14 to TRBJ1-2; D is uncertain. Trimming took 1 base from V and 10 from J, leaving 16 bases between them. This CDR3 spans 14 amino acids. Germline-derived CDR1 and CDR2 are SGHDN and FVKESK. Here the CDR3 reads CASSQVLTDGVYTF. Here the CDR3 DNA reads TGTGCCAGCAGCCAAGTTCTCACGGATGGCGTCTACACCTTC.

This clonotype was recorded a few times. The chain links TRBV5-1 to TRBJ2-7, with 8 nucleotides matching TRBD1. CDR3 length equals 14 residues. Germline V lookup: CDR1 SGHRS, CDR2 YFSETQ. V shed 3 bases and J 4 bases; nucleotides not matched to a gene: 6. The CDR3 loop is CASSSRDRRYEQYF. The CDR3 region has the DNA TGCGCCAGCAGCTCCCGGGACAGGAGGTACGAGCAGTACTTC.

The genes are TRBV2 and TRBJ2-5, with TRBD1 identical over 9 bases. V gave up 0 bases and J gave up 9 bases; unmatched junction bases: 8. The CDR3 totals 15 residues. The V gene's germline CDR1 is SNHLY and CDR2 FYNNEI. DNA of the CDR3: TGTGCCAGCAGTGAAGCAGTGGGGACAGGGAAGTCCCAGTACTTC. Its protein is CASSEAVGTGKSQYF.

CDR3 DNA: TGTGCCAGCAAAAGTCTGACAGGCCCCTACGAGCAGTACTTC. Translation gives CASKSLTGPYEQYF. This chain connects TRBV11-2 to TRBJ2-7, with D perhaps matching TRBD1 (6 bases). Trimming took off 7 bases at V and 2 bases at J, with 15 bases between the two ends. Germline V gene sequence: CDR1 SGHAT, CDR2 FQNNGV. The CDR3 extends over 14 amino acids.

The rearrangement links TRBV12-3 or TRBV12-4 to TRBJ2-1; TRBD1 matches 7 bases. This CDR3 comprises 15 residues. V lost 4 bases and J lost 2; bases outside the gene matches: 5. The CDR3 DNA reads TGTGCCAGCAGTTCCGGGACAGACCCCTACAATGAGCAGTTCTTC. Amino acid sequence: CASSSGTDPYNEQFF.

V gene TRBV23-1 combines with J gene TRBJ1-5; D gene unclear. TRBV23-1 is sorted into the ORF group, with uncertain function. This CDR3 is built from 11 residues. V lost 5 bases and J lost 7, with 6 bases in between. The CDR3 sequence: CASSKIQPQHF. In DNA, the CDR3 is TGCGCCAGCAGTAAGATACAGCCCCAGCATTTT.

This chain joins TRBV4-3 and TRBJ2-2; D gene ambiguous. V shed 5 bases and J shed 4 bases, with 11 bases lying between them. Germline-derived CDR1 and CDR2 are LGHNA and YSLEER. This CDR3 is 14 amino acids long. CDR3 bases: TGCGCCAGCAGCTACGCAGAAAGCACCGGGGAGCTGTTTTTT. It yields the protein CASSYAESTGELFF.

This clonotype was picked up a small number of times. The chain combines TRBV29-1 with TRBJ1-1; unclear D gene. The germline CDR1 and CDR2 sequences are SQVTM and ANQGSEA. V was shortened by 5 bases and J by 1 base, with 5 bases between the two germline ends. The CDR3 is 11 amino acids. Here the CDR3 reads CSVLENTEAFF. CDR3 in DNA: TGCAGCGTTCTGGAGAACACTGAAGCTTTCTTT.

This clonotype was picked up a small number of times. This chain connects TRBV7-9 to TRBJ2-5; D unclear. Germline assignment: CDR1 SEHNR and CDR2 FQNEAQ (reference sequence). V was cut by 0 bases and J by 1 base, with 6 bases left in between. The CDR3 has 14 residues. CDR3 protein: CASSLAQTQETQYF. The CDR3 DNA sequence: TGTGCCAGCAGCTTAGCACAGACCCAAGAGACCCAGTACTTC. Variable domain in full (rest from reference TRBV7-9 and TRBJ2-5): DTGVSQNPRHKITKRGQNVTFRCDPISEHNRLYWYRQTLGQGPEFLTYFQNEAQLEKSRLLSDRFSAERPKGSFSTLEIQRTEQGDSAMYLCASSLAQTQETQYFGPGTRLLVL.

This clonotype was seen more than once but under ten times. The rearrangement joins TRBV6-2 or TRBV6-3 to TRBJ2-5, with D perhaps matching TRBD1 or TRBD2 (5 bases each). Germline V gene data show CDR1 as MNHEY and CDR2 as SVGEGT. CDR3 length equals 16 residues. Deletions cut 2 bases from V and 1 base from J, with 14 bases between. CDR3 nucleotide sequence: TGTGCCAGCAGTTACGTGGGGACCCGACTCCAAGAGACCCAGTACTTC. This codes for CASSYVGTRLQETQYF.

In its sample, this clonotype was seen a few times. The rearrangement links TRBV18 to TRBJ1-6; 7 bases match TRBD1. The CDR3 length is 14 residues. V gave up 5 bases and J gave up 7 bases; unmatched junction bases: 5. Per germline, CDR1 KGHSH and CDR2 LQKENI. CDR3 protein: CASSAGTENSPLHF. In DNA, the CDR3 is TGTGCCAGCTCAGCCGGGACAGAGAATTCACCCCTCCACTTT.

A few counts support this clonotype. This chain uses TRBV28 with TRBJ2-7, with D possibly TRBD1 on 6 matching bases. Germline V gene sequence: CDR1 MDHEN, CDR2 SYDVKM. V shed 5 bases and J shed 6 bases, with 17 bases lying between them. This CDR3 spans 14 amino acids. The CDR3 here is CASSINSRGGEQYF. In nucleotides, the CDR3 is TGTGCCAGCAGTATCAATTCCAGGGGTGGCGAGCAGTACTTC. Together with reference TRBV28 and TRBJ2-7, the CDR3 gives the full variable domain: DVKVTQSSRYLVKRTGEKVFLECVQDMDHENMFWYRQDPGLGLRLIYFSYDVKMKEKGDIPEGYSVSREKKERFSLILESASTNQTSMYLCASSINSRGGEQYFGPGTRLTVT.

This clonotype was seen only a few times. V usage is TRBV7-2 and J usage is TRBJ2-3, with 8 nucleotides matching TRBD1. The CDR3 totals 17 residues. Germline V gene data show CDR1 as SGHTA and CDR2 as FQGNSA. Losses at the gene ends were 2 bases for V and 2 bases for J; bases not matched to a gene: 9. This chain's CDR3 is CASSLSPGQGSTDTQYF. DNA for the CDR3: TGTGCCAGCAGCTTAAGCCCCGGACAGGGTTCCACAGATACGCAGTATTTT.

This clonotype appeared a few times. The chain combines TRBV5-1 with TRBJ2-2, with D unresolved. Germline loops: CDR1 SGHRS, CDR2 YFSETQ. The CDR3 sequence is 15 residues long. V lost 9 bases and J 0 bases, leaving 15 bases between the germline ends. In DNA, the CDR3 is TGCGCCACCACTTATGCTGGGTCGAACACCGGGGAGCTGTTTTTT. Its translation: CATTYAGSNTGELFF. Full variable domain (outside the CDR3, taken from reference TRBV5-1 and TRBJ2-2): KAGVTQTPRYLIKTRGQQVTLSCSPISGHRSVSWYQQTPGQGLQFLFEYFSETQRNKGNFPGRFSGRQFSNSRSEMNVSTLELGDSALYLCATTYAGSNTGELFFGEGSRLTVL.

This clonotype turned up a few times. The J gene is TRBJ1-1, the V gene TRBV4-3, with D perhaps TRBD1 (6 bases). The CDR3 has 15 amino acids. Per germline, CDR1 LGHNA and CDR2 YSLEER. The V and J ends lost 1 base and 6 bases respectively, with 15 bases between them. CDR3 sequence: CASSQGITWGPEAFF. The CDR3 DNA reads TGCGCCAGCAGCCAAGGGATAACCTGGGGGCCTGAAGCTTTCTTT.

This clonotype was seen only a few times. The J gene is TRBJ2-7, the V gene TRBV15; D possibly corresponds to TRBD2 (6 bases). Trimming shortened V by 3 bases and J by 2 bases, and 8 bases separated the two germline ends. Germline V gives CDR1 LNHNV, CDR2 YYDKDF (reference sequence). The CDR3 covers 13 residues. The DNA of the CDR3 is TGTGCCACCAGCAGGGGACTTACCTACGAGCAGTACTTC. Its protein product is CATSRGLTYEQYF. The whole variable domain, filled in from reference TRBV15 and TRBJ2-7, reads DAMVIQNPRYQVTQFGKPVTLSCSQTLNHNVMYWYQQKSSQAPKLLFHYYDKDFNNEADTPDNFQSRRPNTSFCFLDIRSPGLGDTAMYLCATSRGLTYEQYFGPGTRLTVT.